The entry below gives a single TCR beta chain sequence along with its context. Its target antigen remains unknown. Per-base qualities were not stored, and no clone one base away is much larger. This specimen includes other DNA sequences encoding the same CDR3. The cohort was made up of about 610 healthy bone marrow donors. Cohort members were all nominally healthy when sampled, although unrecorded immune exposures were likely present. The donor was CMV seronegative and was included in the group of a few hundred seronegative cohort members. Every donor gave a peripheral blood sample, and the peripheral blood mononuclear cells from that sample were used for TCR beta sequencing. The Qiagen DNeasy Blood Extraction Kit was used to extract genomic DNA from the blood cell samples. Library generation was performed with the immunoSEQ multiplex PCR assay. For the multiplex PCR, a mixture combining 60 forward primers for TCR Vbeta segments and 13 reverse primers for TCR Jbeta segments was used. A multiplex PCR assay on genomic DNA amplified the CDR3 region of rearranged TCR beta genes. Amplified TCR beta libraries were sequenced as 87-base-pair reads on the Illumina HiSeq System. In the paper's pipeline: Across the 700 or so repertoires, a later analysis counted some 81 million unique TCR beta chains, some 11 million of which were shared by at least two donors. A nearest-neighbor algorithm error-corrected the raw reads and collapsed the reads into unique sequences, merging closely related sequences to remove PCR and sequencing errors. Alignment of CDR3 sequences to IMGT reference sequences was used to assign V, D and J gene segments. For a sequence to be retained, a match of at least six nucleotides was required to both a V gene segment and a J gene segment. Rearrangements were classified as productive when the CDR3 lacked stop codons and remained in frame with V and J, and all other rearrangements were classified as non-productive. Following IMGT convention, CDR3 was defined as the stretch from the second conserved V-encoded cysteine to the conserved J-encoded phenylalanine. The earlier analysis of 500 to 650 of the donors excluded any sequence lacking an unambiguous match to a single V gene segment. In an earlier analysis of a few hundred of the donors, a V segment was called functional when productive rearrangements were above 56.7%, and segregating when the standard deviation between donors exceeded 5%. A statistical classification framework was developed to diagnose cytomegalovirus status using the catalog of TCR beta chain sequences. V and J gene assignment, in a later analysis, came from comparing TCR nucleotide sequences with IMGT/GENE-DB human TR gene sequences. The TCRdist pipeline was used in a later analysis to assign CDR3 sequences and most-parsimonious VDJ recombination scenarios. A later analysis defined each TCR beta chain by its CDR3 amino acid sequence plus V-gene family, and excluded reads lacking a unique V-gene family. In a later analysis, 450 to 600 highly shared, low-generation-probability nucleotide sequences were removed to address suspected cross-contamination and a sequencing artifact. For each public chain, a later analysis derived a clonal expansion index from normalized ranks of inferred template counts within each repertoire. In a later analysis, generation probabilities were computed using a VDJ recombination model fitted to out-of-frame rearrangements, and the results were checked against IGoR. In a later analysis, TCR-TCR, TCR-HLA and TCR-CMV co-occurrence was scored with hypergeometric tests, and a repertoire-size bias correction was applied to TCR pairs. To estimate false discovery rates, a later analysis permuted the HLA or CMV assignments 20 times. In a later analysis, co-occurring TCRs were grouped with DBSCAN, and TCRdist sequence similarity was added when clustering was performed within HLA-allele-positive subsets. Repertoires with fewer than 30,000 or more than 120,000 public chains were left out of co-occurrence clustering, as were about five repertoires with anomalous nucleotide sharing. TCRdb holds this immuneACCESS table with in-frame rearrangements only. Some clones are missing; in checked studies, unresolved V genes explain under half, and the rest has no known cause. The V and J calls and the clone size are those of that table, but D and trimming were determined from the DNA. The sample yields approximately 170,000 clones; around 68% were counted once. Roughly 1.5% of the sample is in the top ten clones.

This sample is drawn from a study of cytomegalovirus exposure and HLA in healthy donors (dated by TCRdb to 2017 to 2019). About the study as a whole: In an earlier analysis of fewer than 750 of the donors, 276 Gb of sequence data and 100 million or so unique TCR beta sequences from roughly 200 million T cells were reported. Across about 380 genotyped donors of the cohort, an average of approximately 200,000 unique TCR beta nucleotide sequences per donor were sequenced, and roughly a sixth of those sequences were non-productive. Alongside the repertoire data, information on donor age, sex, ethnicity and CMV serostatus was compiled. Along with the roughly 700-subject first cohort, a separate validation cohort of over a hundred different subjects was used. Using immunosequencing, the study profiled T cell repertoires from around 680 subjects and related those repertoires to cytomegalovirus serostatus. To predict cytomegalovirus infection status, the study brought together high-throughput TCR immunosequencing, statistical association of individual TCRs with disease status, and machine learning. Of the roughly 400 genotyped donors, roughly 76% were placed in the genetic ancestry cluster associated with self-reported Caucasian donors. The study aimed to test whether cataloging public T cell receptors could reveal signatures of past pathogen exposure. Typing coverage differed by locus: A, B, C, DRB1 and DQB1 were typed in about 629-640 donors, DQA1 in about 500, DPA1 in 600 to 610, and DPB1 in 400 to 490. A later analysis re-examined previously published TCR beta repertoires from about 670 donors and added high-resolution HLA genotyping to investigate patterns of TCR occurrence. The later analysis used no new phenotypic data to find candidate immune exposures, relying instead on TCR beta sequences and their occurrence across donors. Both class I and class II loci were covered by HLA typing, at four-digit resolution. Because of strong linkage in the cohort, 4 to 6 DR-DQ haplotypes were treated as single units for association and clustering. Genome-wide SNP genotypes for about three fifths of the roughly 670 donors were used in a later genetic analysis, which treated that subset as a discovery cohort. In an earlier analysis of 587 of the donors, high-throughput TCR beta sequencing was used to judge whether each TCR beta V gene segment behaved as functional or pseudogenic. An early release covering over 500 HLA-typed donors comprised approximately 300 gigabases of sequencing data and tens of millions of unique TCR sequences. Every discovery cohort repertoire had been produced on one sequencing platform.

The investigation overall reported the following: Because the 87-base-pair reads could not distinguish some IMGT-functional V segments, including TRBV6-2 and TRBV6-3, those segments were excluded. In a later analysis, more than 15,000 TCR beta sequences were associated with specific HLA alleles at a false discovery rate of 0.05. Compared with the approximately 600-donor mean, donors in an Asian-associated ancestry cluster had fewer N-insertions in productive TCRs, according to a later genetic analysis. Cytomegalovirus status was reported to be diagnosed by the classifier with high specificity and sensitivity in both the original and validation cohorts. The earlier analysis of about 600 of the donors excluded some 16 rarely observed V segments, including chromosome 9 orphons, because counts were too low. A cluster of highly shared sequence variants was judged likely to represent a technical artifact of the sequencing pipeline. A few of the identified cytomegalovirus-associated TCR beta chains were confirmed in vitro to be specific for cytomegalovirus antigens. Roughly uniform sequencing depth across donors was assumed in presence/absence analyses, although this assumption may not hold. According to the authors, the approach could potentially be generalized to other disease states and immunological phenotypes. A further reported finding was that TCR beta sequences accurately predicted the HLA-A and HLA-B alleles for most subjects in the first cohort. HLA typing was unavailable for some donors at each locus, so association tests used only the typed subset. The study gave a list of about 150 TCR beta chains associated with cytomegalovirus. In a later analysis, TCR association rates were found to vary across HLA loci, with the most associated TCRs seen for DRB1 alleles and the fewest for HLA-C alleles. Correlated functional status among segregating V segments might reflect linkage disequilibrium, but an unknown experimental factor could not be ruled out. In a later analysis, HLA-associated TCR beta chains showed more clonal expansion and lower generation probabilities than non-associated chains that were equally common. Only TCR beta chains were sequenced in this cohort, and the absence of alpha or paired-chain data limited detectable features. Strong co-occurrence of HLA alleles, especially DR and DQ, made assigning TCR associations to individual alleles difficult. For the cohort, immune exposure information was limited to CMV serostatus. According to a later analysis, most CMV-associated TCR beta chains appeared to be HLA-restricted, and the HLA associations seemed to be driven largely by CMV exposure. In a later analysis, several top co-occurrence clusters were reported to appear linked to parvovirus B19, influenza, CMV and Epstein-Barr virus. V-gene and J-gene trimming of TCR beta chains was associated with a missense DCLRE1C variant in a later genetic analysis, and the association was replicated in an independent cohort. In an earlier analysis of more than 500 of the donors, most TCR beta V segments appeared in productive rearrangements about 87% or about 30% of the time, broadly matching IMGT annotations. Across donors, most TCR sequences were observed very rarely, whereas some public TCRs were present in many individuals.

Trimming removed 1 base from V and 3 bases from J, leaving 10 bases between the germline ends. As encoded in the germline V gene, CDR1 is SGHVS while CDR2 is FNYEAQ. The CDR3, from cysteine to phenylalanine, totals 14 residues. Only the CDR3 portion is preserved as DNA: 42 bases, with reading frame beginning at the first base. The TCR originated in a man aged 45 to 65 in good health and CMV-seronegative. This chain joins TRBV7-6 to TRBJ2-7; tentative D gene TRBD1, with 5 bases matching. Sequencing was performed on PBMCs. The sequenced DNA is TGTGCCAGCAGCTTAGGGCAGGGTGGCTACGAGCAGTACTTC. This encodes CASSLGQGGYEQYF.